These T cell receptor beta chains were read from a single sample in a study of blood T cell repertoires in COVID-19. Clones were sequenced by immunoSEQ multiplex PCR, and TCRdb holds only the in-frame ones, with some missing. The table has 300,000 to 350,000 clones, over 75% seen once. Sequencing input: PBMCs or T cells enriched from blood (not recorded which). The receptors derive from a man aged 30 to 45 who had recovered from COVID-19. The CDR3 runs from the conserved cysteine through the conserved F or W. A D gene is named only where the DNA matches it firmly. Not every row has a clone size; where given, it reads once, few, many or a size class.

abundance	v_gene	j_gene	d_gene	CDR3nt	CDR3aa
.	TRBV24-1	TRBJ2-3	.	TGTGCCACCAGTGGCCCAGGGGGGCTCAGCACAGATACGCAGTATTTT	CATSGPGGLSTDTQYF
.	TRBV2	TRBJ1-2	TRBD1	TGTGCCAGCTCCTACAAAACAGGGGGCGTCGGCTACACCTTC	CASSYKTGGVGYTF
.	TRBV9	TRBJ2-2	TRBD2	TGTGCCAGCAGCGTAGGGACTAGCGGATACACCGGGGAGCTGTTTTTT	CASSVGTSGYTGELFF
.	TRBV19	TRBJ1-2	.	TGTGCCAGCGACAGTAACTATGGCTACACCTTC	CASDSNYGYTF
.	TRBV5-1	TRBJ1-1	TRBD1	TGCGCCAGCAGCTTCCAGGGGGCCGGCACTGAAGCTTTCTTT	CASSFQGAGTEAFF
.	TRBV19	TRBJ2-6	TRBD1	TGTGCCAGCCAACACAGGGGGCTTCTCAAAGGTGGGGCCAACGTCCTGACTTTC	CASQHRGLLKGGANVLTF
.	TRBV7-9	TRBJ1-5	TRBD1	TGTGCCAGCAGCTTAGGTGGGTACAGGGGAGGTGGACAGCCCCAGCATTTT	CASSLGGYRGGGQPQHF
.	TRBV9	TRBJ1-4	TRBD1	TGTGCCAGCAGCGTAGGACAGGGTGAAAAACTGTTTTTT	CASSVGQGEKLFF
.	TRBV19	TRBJ2-1	TRBD2	TGTGCCAGTAGTATCATGGCGCGTAGCGGGGGGGATTACAATGAGCAGTTCTTC	CASSIMARSGGDYNEQFF
.	TRBV11-3	TRBJ2-5	.	TGTGCCAGCAGCTTAGACAGGCAGACCCAGTACTTC	CASSLDRQTQYF
.	TRBV30	TRBJ2-7	TRBD1	TGTGCCTGGAGTGTAGACAGGGCCTCCACCTACGAGCAGTACTTC	CAWSVDRASTYEQYF
.	TRBV3-1/TRBV3-2	TRBJ2-1	.	TGTGCCAGCAGCCAAGAGGGCTATGAGCAGTTCTTC	CASSQEGYEQFF
few	TRBV7-3	TRBJ2-1	TRBD2	TGTGCCAGCAGCTTGGCTAGCGGGGGATACAATGAGCAGTTCTTC	CASSLASGGYNEQFF
.	TRBV5-1	TRBJ1-1	TRBD1	TGCGCCAGCAGCGTCAGGACAGGGGACACTGAAGCTTTCTTT	CASSVRTGDTEAFF
.	TRBV5-1	TRBJ2-5	.	TGCGCCAGCAGCTTGGCCGGAACGGGGGGCGGAGGGGCGACCCAGTACTTC	CASSLAGTGGGGATQYF
.	TRBV30	TRBJ2-2	TRBD1	TGTGCCTGGAAAGGGACAGGGCACACCGGGGAGCTGTTTTTT	CAWKGTGHTGELFF
.	TRBV7-9	TRBJ1-2	.	TGTGCCAGCAGCTCCCCGGAGGGCCGGTATGGCTACACCTTC	CASSSPEGRYGYTF
.	TRBV7-9	TRBJ2-5	.	TGTGCCAGCAGCTTTATTAGCGGTCCGGGGGAGACCCAGTACTTC	CASSFISGPGETQYF
.	TRBV19	TRBJ1-1	TRBD1	TGTGCCAGTAGTCCAAGACAGGGTAGGGACACTGAAGCTTTCTTT	CASSPRQGRDTEAFF
.	TRBV18	TRBJ2-5	TRBD1	TGTGCCAGCTCACCACCGGGACAGGGGGGAGAGACCCAGTACTTC	CASSPPGQGGETQYF
.	TRBV10-3	TRBJ2-1	TRBD1	TGTGCCATCAGTGGCGACAGGGGTAGTTACAATGAGCAGTTCTTC	CAISGDRGSYNEQFF
.	TRBV30	TRBJ2-6	.	TGTGCCTGGAGTGTACAAACCTCATCTGGGGCCAACGTCCTGACTTTC	CAWSVQTSSGANVLTF
.	TRBV11-2	TRBJ1-1	TRBD1	TGTGCCAGCAGCCCTCCTGACAGGGTCGGAGCTTTCTTT	CASSPPDRVGAFF